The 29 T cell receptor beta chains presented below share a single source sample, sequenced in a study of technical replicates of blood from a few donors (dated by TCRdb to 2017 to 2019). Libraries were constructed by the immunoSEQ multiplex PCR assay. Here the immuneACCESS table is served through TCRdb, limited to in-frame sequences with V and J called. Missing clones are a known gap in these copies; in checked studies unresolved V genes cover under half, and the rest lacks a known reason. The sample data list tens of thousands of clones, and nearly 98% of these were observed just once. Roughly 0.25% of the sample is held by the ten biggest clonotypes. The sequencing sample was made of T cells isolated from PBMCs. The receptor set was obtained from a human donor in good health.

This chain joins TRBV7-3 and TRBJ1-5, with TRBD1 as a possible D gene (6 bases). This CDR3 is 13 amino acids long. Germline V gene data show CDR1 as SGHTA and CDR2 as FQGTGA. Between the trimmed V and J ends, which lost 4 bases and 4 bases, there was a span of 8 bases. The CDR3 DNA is TGTGCCAGCAGCTACCAGGGGAATCAGCCCCAGCATTTT. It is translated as CASSYQGNQPQHF.

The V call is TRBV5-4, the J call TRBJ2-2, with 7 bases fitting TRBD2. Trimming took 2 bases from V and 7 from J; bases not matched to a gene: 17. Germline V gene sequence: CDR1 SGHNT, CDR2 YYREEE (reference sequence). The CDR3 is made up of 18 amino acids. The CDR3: CASSFVLRREYFSGELFF. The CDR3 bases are TGTGCCAGCAGCTTTGTTCTCAGGCGGGAGTACTTCAGCGGGGAGCTGTTTTTT.

CDR3 sequence (DNA): TGTGCCAGCAGGAGCCAGGGGGGAGAGACCCAGTACTTC. This translates into CASRSQGGETQYF. V gene TRBV2 combines with J gene TRBJ2-5; tentatively, D is TRBD1 (7 bases). Trimming shortened V by 6 bases and J by 4 bases, and 12 bases separated the two germline ends. The germline V gene encodes CDR1 SNHLY and CDR2 FYNNEI. The CDR3 length is 13 residues.

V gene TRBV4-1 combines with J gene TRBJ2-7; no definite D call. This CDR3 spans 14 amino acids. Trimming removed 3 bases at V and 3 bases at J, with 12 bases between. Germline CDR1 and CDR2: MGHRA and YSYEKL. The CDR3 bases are TGCGCCAGCAGCCATACGACTGGAAACTACGAGCAGTACTTC. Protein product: CASSHTTGNYEQYF.

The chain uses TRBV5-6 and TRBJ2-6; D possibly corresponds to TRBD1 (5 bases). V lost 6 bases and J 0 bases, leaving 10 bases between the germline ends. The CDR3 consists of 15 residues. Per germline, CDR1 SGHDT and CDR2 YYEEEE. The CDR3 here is CASITGISGANVLTF. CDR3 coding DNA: TGTGCCAGCATTACAGGTATCTCTGGGGCCAACGTCCTGACTTTC.

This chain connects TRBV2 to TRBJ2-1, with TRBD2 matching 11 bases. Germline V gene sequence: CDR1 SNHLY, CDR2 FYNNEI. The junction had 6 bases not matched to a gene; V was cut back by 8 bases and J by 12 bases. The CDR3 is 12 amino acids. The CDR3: CASSTSGRRQFF. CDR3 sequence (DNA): TGTGCCAGCTCCACTAGCGGGAGAAGGCAGTTCTTC.

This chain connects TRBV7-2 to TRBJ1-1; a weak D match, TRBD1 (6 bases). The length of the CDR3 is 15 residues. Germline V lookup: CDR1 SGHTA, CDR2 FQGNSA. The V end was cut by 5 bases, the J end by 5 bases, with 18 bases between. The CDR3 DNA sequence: TGTGCCAGCAGCCCCTACAGGGTCCCGGGGACTGAAGCTTTCTTT. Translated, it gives CASSPYRVPGTEAFF.

In DNA form, the CDR3 reads TGCGCCAGCAGTGATCGGGAATCGAGCTTCTACAATGAGCAGTTCTTC. Translation gives CASSDRESSFYNEQFF. The rearrangement uses TRBV10-1 and TRBJ2-1; the D gene is possibly TRBD2 (5 bases). Germline lookup yields CDR1 WNHNN and CDR2 SYGVQD (reference sequence). The CDR3 totals 16 residues. V was cut by 3 bases and J by 3 bases, with 15 bases left in between.

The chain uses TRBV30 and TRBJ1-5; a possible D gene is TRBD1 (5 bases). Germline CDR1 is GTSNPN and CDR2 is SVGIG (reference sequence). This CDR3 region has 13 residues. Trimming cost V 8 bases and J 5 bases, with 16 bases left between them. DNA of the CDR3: TGTGCCACCAAGGGGACTGGTGATCAGCCCCAGCATTTT. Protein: CATKGTGDQPQHF.

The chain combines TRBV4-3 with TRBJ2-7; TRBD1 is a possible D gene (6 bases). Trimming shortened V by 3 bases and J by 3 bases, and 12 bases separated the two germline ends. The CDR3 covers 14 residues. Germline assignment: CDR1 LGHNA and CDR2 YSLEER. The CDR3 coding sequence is TGCGCCAGCAGCCAGGGACACCTAAGCTACGAGCAGTACTTC. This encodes CASSQGHLSYEQYF.

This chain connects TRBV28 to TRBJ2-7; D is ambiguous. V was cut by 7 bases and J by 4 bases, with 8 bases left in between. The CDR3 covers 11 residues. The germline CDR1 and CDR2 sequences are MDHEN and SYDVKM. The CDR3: CASNTPYEQYF. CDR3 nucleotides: TGTGCCAGCAACACGCCATACGAGCAGTACTTC.

The CDR3 protein is CASSQGTGGNTDTQYF. The CDR3 DNA sequence: TGCGCCAGCAGCCAGGGCACGGGAGGAAACACAGATACGCAGTATTTT. This sequence joins TRBV5-1 and TRBJ2-3, with 7 bases aligning to TRBD2. J gave up 2 bases and V 4 bases, and 10 bases lay outside the gene matches. The CDR3 extends over 16 amino acids. Germline CDR1 SGHRS, CDR2 YFSETQ.

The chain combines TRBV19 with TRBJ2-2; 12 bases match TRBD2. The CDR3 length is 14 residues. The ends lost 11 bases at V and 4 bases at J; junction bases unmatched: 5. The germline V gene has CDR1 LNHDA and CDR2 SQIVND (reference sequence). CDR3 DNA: TGTGCCGGGTCGACTAGCGGGGGCACCGGGGAGCTGTTTTTT. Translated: CAGSTSGGTGELFF.

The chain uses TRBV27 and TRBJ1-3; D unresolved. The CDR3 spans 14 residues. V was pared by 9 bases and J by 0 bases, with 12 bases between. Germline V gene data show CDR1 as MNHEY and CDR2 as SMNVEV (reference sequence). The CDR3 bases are TGTGCCAGTAAAGAGGTCCTCTCTGGAAACACCATATATTTT. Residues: CASKEVLSGNTIYF.

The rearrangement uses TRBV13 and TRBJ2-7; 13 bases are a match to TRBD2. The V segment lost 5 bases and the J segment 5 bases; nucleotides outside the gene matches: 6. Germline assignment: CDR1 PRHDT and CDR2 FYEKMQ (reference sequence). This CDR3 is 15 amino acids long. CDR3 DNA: TGTGCCAGCAGCCCCTGGACTAGCGGGAGTCACGAGCAGTACTTC. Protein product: CASSPWTSGSHEQYF.

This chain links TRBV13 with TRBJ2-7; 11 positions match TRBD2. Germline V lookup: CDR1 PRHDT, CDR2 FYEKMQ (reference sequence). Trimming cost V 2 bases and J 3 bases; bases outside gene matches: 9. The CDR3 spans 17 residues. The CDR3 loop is CASSLPRLAGSYYEQYF. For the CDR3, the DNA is TGTGCCAGCAGCTTACCCCGACTAGCGGGATCCTACTACGAGCAGTACTTC. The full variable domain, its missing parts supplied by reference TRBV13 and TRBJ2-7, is AAGVIQSPRHLIKEKRETATLKCYPIPRHDTVYWYQQGPGQDPQFLISFYEKMQSDKGSIPDRFSAQQFSDYHSELNMSSLELGDSALYFCASSLPRLAGSYYEQYFGPGTRLTVT.

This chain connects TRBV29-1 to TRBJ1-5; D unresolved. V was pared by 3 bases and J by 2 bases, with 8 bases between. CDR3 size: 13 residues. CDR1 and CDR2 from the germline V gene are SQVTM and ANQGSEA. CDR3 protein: CSVDGGGNQPQHF. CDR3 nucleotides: TGCAGCGTTGACGGCGGGGGCAATCAGCCCCAGCATTTT.

DNA of the CDR3: TGTGCCAGCAGCAAACCCAGGTACGGACAGTCGCAAGAGAACACTGAAGCTTTCTTT. This sequence encodes CASSKPRYGQSQENTEAFF. The chain employs TRBV21-1 and TRBJ1-1; TRBD1, the table's D call, lacks a check against the DNA. TRBV21-1 is recorded as a pseudogene. The CDR3 consists of 19 residues.

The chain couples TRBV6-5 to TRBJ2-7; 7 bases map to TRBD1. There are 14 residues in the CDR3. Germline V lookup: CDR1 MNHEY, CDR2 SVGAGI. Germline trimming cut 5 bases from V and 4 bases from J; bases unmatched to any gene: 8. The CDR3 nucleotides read TGTGCCAGCAGTCCCGGGACAGCGTCTTACGAGCAGTACTTC. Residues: CASSPGTASYEQYF.

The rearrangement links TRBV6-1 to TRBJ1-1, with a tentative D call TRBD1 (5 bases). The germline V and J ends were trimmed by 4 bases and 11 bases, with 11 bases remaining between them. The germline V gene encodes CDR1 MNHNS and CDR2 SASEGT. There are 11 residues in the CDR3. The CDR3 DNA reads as TGTGCCAGCAGTGTTACAGGTCGGGCTTTCTTT. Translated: CASSVTGRAFF.

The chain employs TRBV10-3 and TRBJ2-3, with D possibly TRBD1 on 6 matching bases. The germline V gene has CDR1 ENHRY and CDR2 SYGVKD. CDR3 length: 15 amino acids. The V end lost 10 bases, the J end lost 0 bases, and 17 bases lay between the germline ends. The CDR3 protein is CATSGVTSSTDTQYF. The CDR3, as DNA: TGTGCCACGTCAGGGGTCACCTCTAGCACAGATACGCAGTATTTT.

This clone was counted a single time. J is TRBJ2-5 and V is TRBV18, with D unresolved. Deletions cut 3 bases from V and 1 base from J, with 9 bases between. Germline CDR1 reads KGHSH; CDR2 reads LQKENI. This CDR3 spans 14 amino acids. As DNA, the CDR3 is TGTGCCAGCTCACCCACTACCTCCCAAGAGACCCAGTACTTC. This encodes CASSPTTSQETQYF.

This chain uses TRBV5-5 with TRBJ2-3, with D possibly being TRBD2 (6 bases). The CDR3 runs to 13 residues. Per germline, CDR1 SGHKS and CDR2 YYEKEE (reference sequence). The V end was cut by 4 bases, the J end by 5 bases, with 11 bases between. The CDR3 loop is CASSPQEGDTQYF. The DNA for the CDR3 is TGTGCCAGCAGCCCCCAGGAGGGAGATACGCAGTATTTT.

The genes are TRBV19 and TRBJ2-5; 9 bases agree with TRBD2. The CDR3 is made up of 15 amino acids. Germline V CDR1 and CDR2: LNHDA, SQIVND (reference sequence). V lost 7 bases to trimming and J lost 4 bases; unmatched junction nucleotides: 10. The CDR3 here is CASTTTPGLAETQYF. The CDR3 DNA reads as TGTGCCAGTACTACGACCCCGGGACTAGCAGAGACCCAGTACTTC.

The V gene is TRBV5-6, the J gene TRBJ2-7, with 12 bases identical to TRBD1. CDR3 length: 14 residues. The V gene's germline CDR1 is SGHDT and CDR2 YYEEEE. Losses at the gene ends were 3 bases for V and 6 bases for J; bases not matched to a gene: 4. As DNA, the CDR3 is TGTGCCAGCAGCTGGGACAGGGGGCGCCGCGAGCAGTACTTC. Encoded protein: CASSWDRGRREQYF.

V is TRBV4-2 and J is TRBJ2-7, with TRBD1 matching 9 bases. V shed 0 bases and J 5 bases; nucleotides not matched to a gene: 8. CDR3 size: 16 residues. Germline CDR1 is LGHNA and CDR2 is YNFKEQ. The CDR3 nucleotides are TGTGCCAGCAGCCAAGAATTGGGGACAGGGTCTCACGAGCAGTACTTC. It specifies CASSQELGTGSHEQYF.

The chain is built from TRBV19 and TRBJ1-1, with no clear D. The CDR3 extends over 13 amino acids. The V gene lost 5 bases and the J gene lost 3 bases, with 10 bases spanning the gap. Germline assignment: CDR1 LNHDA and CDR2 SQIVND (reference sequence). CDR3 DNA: TGTGCCAGTAGTCCAAGCGCGGACACTGAAGCTTTCTTT. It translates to CASSPSADTEAFF.

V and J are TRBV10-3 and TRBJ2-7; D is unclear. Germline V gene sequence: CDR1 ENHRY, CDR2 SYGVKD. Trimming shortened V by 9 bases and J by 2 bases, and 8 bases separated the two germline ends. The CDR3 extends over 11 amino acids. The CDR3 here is CAIVEPYEQYF. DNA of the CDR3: TGTGCCATTGTGGAGCCCTACGAGCAGTACTTC.

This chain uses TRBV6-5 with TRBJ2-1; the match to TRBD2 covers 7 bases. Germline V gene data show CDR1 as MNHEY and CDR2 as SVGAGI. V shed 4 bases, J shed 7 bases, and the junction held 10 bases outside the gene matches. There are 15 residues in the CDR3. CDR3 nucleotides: TGTGCCAGCAGTTTAGGGAGGGTCATTCGAAATGAGCAGTTCTTC. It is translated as CASSLGRVIRNEQFF.